This TCR beta chain was sequenced in a study of regulatory T cells in long-lasting Graves disease. The overall study: Persistent Graves' disease required over 5 years of antithyroid drugs and positive TSH receptor antibodies.

Looked up from germline, CDR1 is SGHTA and CDR2 is FQGTGA. CDR3 size: 13 residues. Study findings and constraints: Persistent disease was characterized by preferential usage of TRBV28, TRBJ1-2 and TRBJ2-5. Newly diagnosed patients shared 1,000 or so public clonotypes; persistent patients shared around 2,800.

HTBI primers from iRepertoire and Arm-PCR of CDR3 regions yielded the TCR beta libraries. MiXCR was run by TCRdb on the multiplex PCR reads, yielding one entry per CDR3 protein. The sample has about 470,000 distinct CDR3 sequences, 20% seen once. Of note for this clonotype: No antigen is known for it. A much larger clonotype is one base distant, so this may be a read error.

As to time point: persistent/refractory GD, antithyroid drugs over 5 years with positive TRAb. PBMCs were the source of the RNA used for TCR sequencing. The material was peripheral blood mononuclear cells (PBMCs), obtained when the disease was refractory, from a patient treated with antithyroid drugs. J is TRBJ2-7 and V is TRBV7-3, with a possible D match to TRBD2 (6 bases). This TCR came from a female donor with Graves disease. This CDR3 is CPSSPVRGGEQYF. The CDR3 DNA follows: TGTCCCAGCAGCCCGGTCCGGGGAGGCGAGCAGTACTTC. Drawing the rest from reference TRBV7-3 and TRBJ2-7, the complete variable domain is GAGVSQTPSNKVTEKGKYVELRCDPISGHTALYWYRQSLGQGPEFLIYFQGTGAADDSGLPNDRFFAVRPEGSVSTLKIQRTERGDSAVYLCPSSPVRGGEQYFGPGTRLTVT.